Below are 15 T cell receptor beta chains sequenced from a single sample in a study of cytomegalovirus exposure and HLA in healthy donors. PCR employed 60 Vbeta and 13 Jbeta primers. Method: immunoSEQ multiplex PCR; TCRdb's copy keeps in-frame clones and lacks some. The table lists around 120,000 clones, 75% to 85% of them singletons. Specimen: PBMCs. All receptors derive from a male donor in good health and CMV-seronegative.

This clone was counted a few times. CDR3 nucleotides: TGTGCCAGCAGTTTCCCTCAGGGCCCTTCCACTGAAGCTTTCTTT. Amino acid sequence: CASSFPQGPSTEAFF. V usage is TRBV7-9 and J usage is TRBJ1-1; D perhaps matches TRBD1 (5 bases). The V gene lost 6 bases and the J gene lost 4 bases, with 18 bases spanning the gap. CDR1 is SEHNR, CDR2 FQNEAQ, per germline (reference sequence). The CDR3 contains 15 residues.

The CDR3 loop reads CASSSQRWGGAFF. The CDR3 DNA follows: TGTGCCAGCAGCTCCCAACGTTGGGGGGGAGCTTTCTTT. This chain links TRBV7-9 with TRBJ1-1, with D perhaps matching TRBD1 (5 bases). The length of the CDR3 is 13 residues. With 4 bases removed from V and 10 bases from J, the gap between germline ends came to 16 bases. Germline V gene data show CDR1 as SEHNR and CDR2 as FQNEAQ (reference sequence).

Here the CDR3 DNA reads TGTGCCACCAGCAGAGAGTACCCCGGCAGGGGCATCTATGGCTACACCTTC. Protein product: CATSREYPGRGIYGYTF. The V call is TRBV15, the J call TRBJ1-2; D may be TRBD1 (6 bases). CDR1 is LNHNV and CDR2 is YYDKDF in the germline V gene (reference sequence). The CDR3 has 17 amino acids. Trimming left V 0 bases short and J 4 bases short, with 18 bases between.

The V and J genes are TRBV4-3 and TRBJ2-2, with TRBD1 matching over 11 bases. Germline lookup yields CDR1 LGHNA and CDR2 YSLEER. The CDR3 runs 16 residues. V gave up 3 bases and J gave up 10 bases; unmatched junction bases: 10. The CDR3: CASSHQFGQGAVELFF. The CDR3 DNA sequence: TGCGCCAGCAGCCATCAATTCGGACAGGGGGCCGTGGAGCTGTTTTTT.

The V call is TRBV30, the J call TRBJ1-5, with no clear D. The V and J ends lost 4 bases and 4 bases respectively, with 8 bases between them. The CDR3 is 12 residues long. CDR1 and CDR2 (germline): GTSNPN, SVGIG (reference sequence). The CDR3 region is CAWKSRNQPQHF. CDR3 in DNA: TGTGCCTGGAAAAGCCGGAATCAGCCCCAGCATTTT.

V and J are TRBV7-6 and TRBJ1-4; TRBD1 matches 10 bases. This CDR3 is built from 15 residues. CDR1 and CDR2 from the germline V gene are SGHVS and FNYEAQ. V lost 0 bases, J lost 8 bases, and 3 bases stayed unmatched. CDR3 DNA: TGTGCCAGCAGCTTAGCGGGACAGGGGAGAGAAAAACTGTTTTTT. It is translated as CASSLAGQGREKLFF.

The chain joins TRBV5-1 to TRBJ2-6, with D possibly TRBD1 on 6 matching bases. There are 18 residues in the CDR3. Trimming cost V 3 bases and J 2 bases, with 18 bases left between them. CDR1 is SGHRS, CDR2 YFSETQ, per germline. The CDR3 sequence is CASSWNRDTYTGANVLTF. The CDR3, as DNA: TGCGCCAGCAGCTGGAACCGGGACACTTACACTGGGGCCAACGTCCTGACTTTC.

The chain is built from TRBV27 and TRBJ2-5, with TRBD2 as a possible D gene (5 bases). Trimming pared 6 bases from V and 5 bases from J, leaving 13 bases between. The germline V gene encodes CDR1 MNHEY and CDR2 SMNVEV (reference sequence). CDR3 length: 13 amino acids. The DNA of the CDR3 is TGTGCCAGCAGATTAGGCGGGTGGGAGACCCAGTACTTC. This gives the protein CASRLGGWETQYF.

CDR3 sequence reads: CATVLAGGPADTQYF. In DNA, the CDR3 is TGTGCCACCGTCTTAGCGGGGGGGCCGGCAGATACGCAGTATTTT. The gene calls are TRBV2 and TRBJ2-3; 11 nucleotides align to TRBD2. V lost 10 bases and J lost 4; bases outside the gene matches: 10. CDR3 length equals 15 residues. Per germline, CDR1 SNHLY and CDR2 FYNNEI.

The chain is built from TRBV20-1 and TRBJ1-2; no clear D. There are 10 residues in the CDR3. Trimming removed 5 bases from V and 1 base from J, with 2 bases in between. Germline assignment: CDR1 DFQATT and CDR2 SNEGSKA (reference sequence). CDR3 nucleotides: TGCAGTGCTTATAACTATGGCTACACCTTC. The encoded protein is CSAYNYGYTF.

The table lists this clone with a count of one. V usage is TRBV30 and J usage is TRBJ1-6; D is possibly TRBD1 (6 bases). V was pared by 2 bases and J by 10 bases, with 18 bases between. This CDR3 region has 15 residues. Germline CDR1 and CDR2: GTSNPN and SVGIG (reference sequence). CDR3 sequence (DNA): TGTGCCTGGAGTCTTACTTGGACAGATCAATCACCCCTCCACTTT. Encoded protein: CAWSLTWTDQSPLHF.

This chain connects TRBV19 to TRBJ2-1, with 11 positions matching TRBD2. Germline loops: CDR1 LNHDA, CDR2 SQIVND (reference sequence). The CDR3 covers 14 residues. V lost 5 bases and J lost 7; bases outside the gene matches: 4. The CDR3 region is CASSGLAGGNEQFF. The CDR3, as DNA: TGTGCCAGTAGTGGGTTAGCGGGGGGGAATGAGCAGTTCTTC.

The chain recombines TRBV4-3 with TRBJ2-1; D is unclear. V dropped 1 base and J dropped 4 bases, with 8 bases sitting between them. The germline CDR1 and CDR2 sequences are LGHNA and YSLEER. The CDR3 is 14 amino acids. CDR3 protein: CASSQGTRYNEQFF. The CDR3 DNA reads as TGCGCCAGCAGCCAAGGAACCCGGTACAATGAGCAGTTCTTC.

This clone turned up a few times. This chain links TRBV5-8 with TRBJ2-1, with D perhaps TRBD1 (6 bases). CDR3 size: 14 residues. Germline assignment: CDR1 SGHTS and CDR2 YDEGEE. Trimming removed 2 bases at V and 8 bases at J, with 14 bases between. CDR3 sequence: CASSFMTGSDEQFF. CDR3 sequence (DNA): TGTGCCAGCAGCTTTATGACAGGATCTGATGAGCAGTTCTTC.

This chain connects TRBV5-1 to TRBJ1-4, with 7 bases matching TRBD1. V dropped 4 bases and J dropped 5; count of bases not matched to a gene: 8. CDR1 is SGHRS, CDR2 YFSETQ, per germline. The CDR3 totals 15 residues. DNA for the CDR3: TGCGCCAGCAGCATAGGACAGGTTGTAAATGAAAAACTGTTTTTT. Translated, it gives CASSIGQVVNEKLFF.